This T cell receptor beta chain emerged from a study of T cell responses to AZD1222 COVID-19 vaccine. Notes on the study in general: Repertoires were collected only later (after the peak T cell response had occurred). Reportedly, nearly half of unique spike TCRs recognized epitopes outside B.1.351/B.1.1.7 mutations. Increased Spike-specific TCR breadth and depth were observed after two AZD1222 doses. Clonal diversity may have been underestimated, and the donors were mostly white British, with more females than males.

This clone was counted a few times. Antigen specificity is unknown. Only in-frame clones appear in the TCRdb table, and some are missing; sequencing was by immunoSEQ multiplex PCR. The table records around 130,000 clones, around 94% of them present only once. Specimen: peripheral blood, collected on day 0 of AZD1222 vaccination. This TCR derives from an adult in good health.

In DNA, the CDR3 is TGTGCCAGTAGTCCCGGACAGGGAAGCTCCTACGAGCAGTACTTC. It translates to CASSPGQGSSYEQYF. The chain is built from TRBV19 and TRBJ2-7, with 8 bases that match TRBD1. CDR3 size: 15 residues. Trimming took 5 bases from V and 0 from J; bases not matched to a gene: 6. Germline V gene sequence: CDR1 LNHDA, CDR2 SQIVND (reference sequence).